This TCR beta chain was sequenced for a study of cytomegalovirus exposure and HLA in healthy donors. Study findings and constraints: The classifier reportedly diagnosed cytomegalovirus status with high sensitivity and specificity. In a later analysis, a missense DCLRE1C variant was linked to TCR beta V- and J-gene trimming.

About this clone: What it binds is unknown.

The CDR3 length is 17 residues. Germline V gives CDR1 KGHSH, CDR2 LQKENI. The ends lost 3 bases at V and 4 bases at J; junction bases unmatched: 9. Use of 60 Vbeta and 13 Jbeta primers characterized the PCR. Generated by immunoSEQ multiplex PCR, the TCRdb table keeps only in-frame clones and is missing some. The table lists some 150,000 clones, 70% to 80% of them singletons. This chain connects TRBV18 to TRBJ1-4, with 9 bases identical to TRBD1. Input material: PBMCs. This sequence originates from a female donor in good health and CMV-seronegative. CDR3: CASSPLDRGVGNEKLFF. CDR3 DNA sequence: TGTGCCAGCTCACCCTTGGACAGGGGAGTCGGTAATGAAAAACTGTTTTTT. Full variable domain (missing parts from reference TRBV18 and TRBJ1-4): NAGVMQNPRHLVRRRGQEARLRCSPMKGHSHVYWYRQLPEEGLKFMVYLQKENIIDESGMPKERFSAEFPKEGPSILRIQQVVRGDSAAYFCASSPLDRGVGNEKLFFGSGTQLSVL.